Presented here are 21 T cell receptor beta chains from one specimen sequenced in a study of tumor-infiltrating lymphocytes in primary liver carcinoma. The investigators made TCR beta cDNA from approximately 500 ng total RNA, using a constant-region primer. Three nested multiplex PCR rounds of slightly modified ARM-PCR generated TCR beta libraries. The study ran its first two PCR rounds for roughly 9 cycles each, using TRBV1-TRBV30 forward primers and a C-beta reverse primer. A single record per CDR3 protein comes from TCRdb applying MiXCR to the multiplex PCR reads. Of fewer than 350,000 distinct CDR3 sequences in the sample, less than 75% were seen once. Extraction also yielded germline DNA, while blood RNA was obtained from unsorted whole blood. Sequenced material: peripheral blood. Receptors originate from a man aged 35-49 years with primary liver carcinoma and hepatitis B virus infection.

Of note for this clonotype: A much larger clonotype is one base distant, so this may be a read error. This chain links TRBV4-2 with TRBJ2-5, with 7 bases identical to TRBD2. With 4 bases clipped from V and 0 bases from J, the junction kept 23 bases outside the gene matches. CDR3 length: 21 amino acids. The germline V gene has CDR1 LGHNA and CDR2 YNFKEQ. The CDR3 loop reads CASSRGWGEGRSNEYQETQYF. The CDR3 DNA reads as TGTGCCAGCAGCCGCGGTTGGGGGGAGGGGAGGTCAAATGAGTACCAAGAGACCCAGTACTTC.

With respect to this clonotype: The missing conserved phenylalanine or tryptophan at the end of this CDR3 makes a read error likely. It is unclear where the CDR3 begins or ends on the DNA, so no DNA is shown, and the CDR3 is as TCRdb lists it. V and J are TRBV11-1 and TRBJ2-3; no check of the table's D call, TRBD1, against the DNA was made. The CDR3 extends over 14 residues, inclusive of both ends. Germline V gene lookup returns CDR1 SGHAT and CDR2 FQDESV (reference sequence). This chain's CDR3 is CASSLKQGEQYFGP.

This chain links TRBV1 with TRBJ1-4. TRBV1 has pseudogene status. This CDR3 region has 14 residues. CDR3 sequence reads: CTILGGPPTEKLFF. As DNA, the CDR3 is TGCACCATCCTTGGGGGCCCACCGACTGAAAAACTGTTTTTT.

This rearrangement joins TRBV29-1 to TRBJ2-1, with D possibly matching TRBD1 (6 bases). This CDR3 contains 12 residues. Germline V CDR1 and CDR2: SQVTM, ANQGSEA. V lost 7 bases and J 7 bases, leaving 14 bases between the germline ends. CDR3 loop: CSAHPGVNEQFF. The CDR3 nucleotides read TGCAGCGCCCACCCAGGGGTGAATGAGCAGTTCTTC.

This clonotype was counted between two and nine times. The chain carries TRBV28 and TRBJ1-5; a possible D gene is TRBD1 (6 bases). Germline V lookup: CDR1 MDHEN, CDR2 SYDVKM. Trimming took off 7 bases at V and 5 bases at J, with 12 bases between the two ends. This CDR3 is 13 amino acids long. CDR3 nucleotide sequence: TGTGCCAGCACCCTACAGGGTGATCAGCCCCAGCATTTT. Amino acid sequence: CASTLQGDQPQHF. The full variable domain, with the rest looked up from reference TRBV28 and TRBJ1-5, is DVKVTQSSRYLVKRTGEKVFLECVQDMDHENMFWYRQDPGLGLRLIYFSYDVKMKEKGDIPEGYSVSREKKERFSLILESASTNQTSMYLCASTLQGDQPQHFGDGTRLSIL.

The chain combines TRBV6-6 with TRBJ2-1; D remains ambiguous. Per the germline V gene, CDR1 is MNHNY and CDR2 is SVGAGI (reference sequence). This CDR3 is 14 amino acids long. V was trimmed by 10 bases and J by 7 bases, leaving 20 bases between them. CDR3 sequence reads: CATINPSYYNEQFF. CDR3 bases: TGTGCCACCATCAATCCGAGCTACTATAATGAGCAGTTCTTC.

The chain uses TRBV11-2 and TRBJ2-1; TRBD2 might be the D (6 bases). V lost 7 bases to trimming and J lost 10 bases, with 11 bases between them. Germline V gives CDR1 SGHAT, CDR2 FQNNGV. The CDR3 covers 11 residues. CDR3 nucleotides: TGTGCCAGCAACTTGGAGGGGGAGCAGTTCTTC. Residues: CASNLEGEQFF.

Concerning this clonotype itself: A much larger clonotype is one base distant, so this may be a read error. V and J are TRBV10-3 and TRBJ2-1; tentatively, D is TRBD1 (6 bases). Germline V gene data show CDR1 as ENHRY and CDR2 as SYGVKD. The V gene lost 8 bases and the J gene lost 8 bases, with 16 bases spanning the gap. This CDR3 region has 13 residues. Here the CDR3 reads CAIAQGIGDEQFF. The CDR3 DNA follows: TGTGCCATCGCGCAGGGGATAGGGGATGAGCAGTTCTTC.

This clonotype was picked up many times. Here the CDR3 reads CASSYATGDSNQPQHF. CDR3 bases: TGTGCCAGCAGTTACGCTACAGGAGATAGCAATCAGCCCCAGCATTTT. V and J are TRBV6-2 or TRBV6-3 and TRBJ1-5; a weak D match, TRBD1 (5 bases). CDR1 and CDR2 (germline): MNHEY, SVGEGT. Between the trimmed V and J ends, which lost 2 bases and 0 bases, there was a span of 11 bases. The CDR3 runs to 16 residues.

A remark on this clonotype: With a much larger clone just one base away, this may be a read error. This chain connects TRBV6-1 to TRBJ2-3; 9 bases line up with TRBD2. From germline, CDR1 is MNHNS and CDR2 SASEGT. The CDR3 consists of 15 residues. The CDR3 sequence is CVSSEVAGAGDTQYF. The CDR3 nucleotides read TGTGTCAGCAGTGAGGTAGCGGGAGCTGGGGATACGCAGTATTTT.

This clonotype was observed many times. The CDR3 DNA is TGCGCCAGCAGCCAGCAAAGGGGGGAGACCCAGTACTTC. This translates into CASSQQRGETQYF. This rearrangement joins TRBV4-1 to TRBJ2-5, with a possible D match to TRBD1 (6 bases). From germline, CDR1 is MGHRA and CDR2 YSYEKL. The CDR3 spans 13 residues. V shed 3 bases and J shed 5 bases, with 10 bases lying between them.

Only a few counts were recorded for this clonotype. This may come from a read error, since a much larger clone is one base off. No conserved phenylalanine or tryptophan ends this CDR3, so it is likely a read error. The rearrangement uses TRBV6-5 and TRBJ2-1; possibly TRBD1 for D (5 bases). CDR1 MNHEY and CDR2 SVGAGI come from the germline V gene. The length of the CDR3 is 15 residues. V was clipped by 6 bases and J by 0 bases, with 12 bases between them. Written as DNA, the CDR3 is TGTGCCAGCAGGGGCAGGGCCACCTCCTACAATGAGCAGTTCCTC. This translates into CASRGRATSYNEQFL.

The rearrangement joins TRBV6-1 to TRBJ1-3; no clear D. V was trimmed by 7 bases and J by 0 bases, leaving 19 bases between them. The germline gives CDR1 MNHNS, CDR2 SASEGT. The CDR3 has 17 residues. CDR3 region: CASMYRLGPSSGNTIYF. The CDR3 DNA sequence: TGTGCCAGCATGTATCGGTTGGGCCCAAGCTCTGGAAACACCATATATTTT.

The CDR3 nucleotides are TGTACCAGCAGCAAAGACGAGGGGACTGAAGCTTTCTTT. Translating gives CTSSKDEGTEAFF. The V and J genes are TRBV21-1 and TRBJ1-1; the DNA was not compared with TRBD1, the D call given in the table. TRBV21-1 is labeled a pseudogene. This CDR3 region has 13 residues.

The chain recombines TRBV11-2 with TRBJ1-4; 7 bases map to TRBD1. V shed 5 bases and J 3 bases; nucleotides not matched to a gene: 9. In germline, CDR1 is SGHAT, CDR2 FQNNGV. The CDR3 covers 16 residues. In DNA, the CDR3 is TGTGCCAGCAGCATTAGAGGGGGCGTCTCTAATGAAAAACTGTTTTTT. It encodes CASSIRGGVSNEKLFF.

Worth noting for this clonotype: One junction end does not reproduce the germline sequence, and a read error may be involved. The rearrangement uses TRBV29-1 and TRBJ2-7; D perhaps matches TRBD1 (5 bases). Germline CDR1 and CDR2: SQVTM and ANQGSEA. The CDR3 is 14 residues long. In DNA, the CDR3 is TGCGGCGTTGAAGATCGTGGGGCCACCTACGAGCAGTACTTC. Translation: CGVEDRGATYEQYF.

V usage is TRBV29-1 and J usage is TRBJ1-2, with 8 bases lining up with TRBD1. This CDR3 has 14 amino acids. Germline loops: CDR1 SQVTM, CDR2 ANQGSEA. The ends lost 7 bases at V and 7 bases at J; junction bases unmatched: 14. The CDR3 DNA reads as TGCAGCGCAGTCGTTGGACAGGGAGGCTGTGGCTACACCTTC. Its protein product is CSAVVGQGGCGYTF.

As for this clonotype: Its ends do not fully match the called genes, so a read error is possible. CDR3 protein: CASSPSSGSMADMQYF. Written as DNA, the CDR3 is TGTGCCAGCAGTCCTTCGAGTGGGAGTATGGCAGATATGCAGTATTTT. The chain is built from TRBV6-2 or TRBV6-3 and TRBJ2-3; possibly TRBD2 for D (5 bases). CDR3 length: 16 amino acids. The germline CDR1 and CDR2 sequences are MNHEY and SVGEGT.

For this clonotype: A read error is possible here, since a much larger clone lies one base away. The V gene is TRBV12-3 or TRBV12-4, the J gene TRBJ1-2; 12 bases agree with TRBD1. The CDR3 totals 14 residues. The DNA of the CDR3 is TGTGGCAGCAGTCGGGACAGGGGGCAGGATGGCTACACCTTC. It codes for CGSSRDRGQDGYTF.

Worth noting for this clonotype: A read error may be the cause here, since a much bigger clone is one base away. V usage is TRBV6-2 or TRBV6-3 and J usage is TRBJ2-1, with D possibly matching TRBD1 (6 bases). Trimming shortened V by 7 bases and J by 6 bases, and 19 bases separated the two germline ends. Germline V lookup: CDR1 MNHEY, CDR2 SVGEGT. The CDR3 loop spans 15 amino acids. The CDR3 region is CASIKQGSTFNEQFF. CDR3 DNA sequence: TGTGCCAGCATCAAACAGGGTTCTACCTTCAATGAGCAGTTCTTC.

This chain uses TRBV12-3 or TRBV12-4 with TRBJ1-5, with no clear D. The J call may be faulty, since TRBJ2-3 better matches the DNA end. There are 14 residues in the CDR3. Here the CDR3 DNA reads TGTGCCAGCAGTCCCGGGCCAACGAACCAGCCCCAGTATTTT. Its protein is CASSPGPTNQPQYF.